What follows are 21 T cell receptor beta chains derived from one specimen sequenced in a study of T cells after yellow fever vaccination. TCRdb recomputed calls from the 5' RACE reads with MiXCR, one row per CDR3 protein. The sample includes around 340,000 distinct CDR3 sequences, around an eighth of them seen just once. The sequencing here drew on CD4+ T cells sorted from PBMCs, taken 15 days after the yellow fever booster vaccination. Source of these receptors: a man between 18 and 29 years old who received the YFV17D yellow fever vaccine.

The chain links TRBV11-2 to TRBJ2-1; D possibly corresponds to TRBD2 (6 bases). V lost 5 bases and J 5 bases, leaving 22 bases between the germline ends. The CDR3 spans 17 residues. Germline CDR1 is SGHAT and CDR2 is FQNNGV. CDR3 region: CASSPSPTRRFDNEQFF. In DNA, the CDR3 is TGTGCCAGCAGCCCCAGCCCGACTAGAAGATTCGACAATGAGCAGTTCTTC.

This clonotype has a handful of counts. The chain joins TRBV7-8 to TRBJ2-3; tentative D call: TRBD2 (7 bases). From germline, CDR1 is SGHVS and CDR2 FQNEAQ. V dropped 3 bases and J dropped 2 bases, with 15 bases sitting between them. CDR3 length: 16 amino acids. The CDR3 sequence is CASSFLAGADTDTQYF. The CDR3, as DNA: TGTGCCAGCAGCTTTCTCGCGGGGGCCGACACAGATACGCAGTATTTT.

V usage is TRBV12-3 or TRBV12-4 and J usage is TRBJ1-2, with D possibly being TRBD1 (5 bases). This CDR3 contains 12 residues. V lost 6 bases, J lost 8 bases, and 13 bases lay in between. Here the CDR3 reads CASRSGPRGYTF. CDR3 nucleotides: TGTGCCAGCAGGTCGGGACCTCGAGGCTACACCTTC.

There are many counts of this clonotype. The V gene is TRBV4-3, the J gene TRBJ1-5; D gene unclear. Germline CDR1 reads LGHNA; CDR2 reads YSLEER. Between the trimmed V and J ends, which lost 4 bases and 5 bases, there was a span of 15 bases. The CDR3 sequence is 15 residues long. CDR3 residues: CASSLRVALDQPQHF. The CDR3 DNA reads as TGCGCCAGCAGCCTTAGGGTAGCCCTCGATCAGCCCCAGCATTTT.

There are a few counts of this clonotype. The rearrangement uses TRBV6-5 and TRBJ1-2; D is undetermined. V dropped 0 bases and J dropped 4 bases, with 6 bases sitting between them. CDR1 and CDR2 (germline): MNHEY, SVGAGI. The CDR3 is made up of 13 amino acids. The CDR3 loop reads CASSYSVSYGYTF. The CDR3 DNA is TGTGCCAGCAGTTACTCGGTGTCCTATGGCTACACCTTC.

The rearrangement uses TRBV7-3 and TRBJ2-3; 7 bases are a match to TRBD2. The CDR3 sequence is 16 residues long. V shed 3 bases and J 3 bases; nucleotides not matched to a gene: 9. From germline, CDR1 is SGHTA and CDR2 FQGTGA. This CDR3 is CASSLGRGIRTDTQYF. In DNA, the CDR3 is TGTGCCAGCAGCTTGGGGAGGGGCATTCGAACAGATACGCAGTATTTT.

This chain connects TRBV11-2 to TRBJ1-2, with D tentatively TRBD1 (6 bases). Germline V gives CDR1 SGHAT, CDR2 FQNNGV. Deletions cut 1 base from V and 6 bases from J, with 21 bases between. CDR3 length: 17 amino acids. CDR3 in amino acids: CASSLVGRGPVGNGYTF. The DNA for the CDR3 is TGTGCCAGCAGCTTAGTGGGCAGGGGCCCCGTGGGTAATGGCTACACCTTC.

Worth noting for this clonotype: The CDR3 carries no conserved terminal phenylalanine or tryptophan, so it likely arises from a read error. The chain joins TRBV18 to TRBJ2-5; D perhaps matches TRBD2 (7 bases). The V gene lost 0 bases and the J gene lost 0 bases, with 11 bases spanning the gap. This CDR3 spans 16 amino acids. Germline loops: CDR1 KGHSH, CDR2 LQKENI. CDR3 residues: CASSPPGGTHQETQYS. The CDR3 DNA follows: TGTGCCAGCTCACCACCGGGGGGGACACACCAAGAGACCCAGTACTCC.

This clonotype was counted a few times. The genes are TRBV11-2 and TRBJ2-3; the match to TRBD2 covers 8 bases. In germline, CDR1 is SGHAT, CDR2 FQNNGV. The CDR3 runs 16 residues. J lost 1 base, V lost 5 bases, and 8 bases had no gene match. CDR3 protein: CASSLLRGARTDTQYF. In DNA form, the CDR3 reads TGTGCCAGCAGCCTTCTGCGGGGGGCCCGCACAGATACGCAGTATTTT.

The chain is built from TRBV7-2 and TRBJ2-7; D could derive from TRBD1 or TRBD2 (5 bases each). The CDR3 totals 13 residues. V was shortened by 4 bases and J by 3 bases, with 10 bases between the two germline ends. The germline CDR1 and CDR2 sequences are SGHTA and FQGNSA. The chain's CDR3 is CASSWDRNYEQYV. DNA for the CDR3: TGTGCCAGCAGCTGGGACCGAAACTACGAGCAGTACGTC.

This clonotype was seen only a few times. This sequence joins TRBV4-2 and TRBJ2-5; 9 bases map to TRBD1. Trimming cost V 4 bases and J 5 bases; bases outside gene matches: 8. The CDR3 has 15 residues. Germline V gives CDR1 LGHNA, CDR2 YNFKEQ. CDR3 sequence reads: CASSLSSDRGETQYF. CDR3 bases: TGTGCCAGCAGCCTTTCCTCGGACAGGGGCGAGACCCAGTACTTC.

This clonotype was seen repeatedly, ten times or more. The chain links TRBV18 to TRBJ2-7; TRBD2 is a possible D gene (5 bases). Germline V gene sequence: CDR1 KGHSH, CDR2 LQKENI. V gave up 3 bases and J gave up 0 bases, with 9 bases separating them. CDR3 length: 14 residues. The CDR3 protein is CASSPSSTSYEQYF. Here the CDR3 DNA reads TGTGCCAGCTCACCCTCTAGCACCTCCTACGAGCAGTACTTC.

This clonotype was seen repeatedly, ten times or more. The V call is TRBV5-1, the J call TRBJ2-4; tentatively, D is TRBD1 (7 bases). Germline CDR1 SGHRS, CDR2 YFSETQ. The V and J ends lost 4 bases and 5 bases respectively, with 13 bases between them. This CDR3 is built from 14 residues. CDR3 nucleotide sequence: TGCGCCAGCAGCGGCGGGACAGCAGAAAACATTCAGTACTTC. This translates into CASSGGTAENIQYF.

This chain uses TRBV7-9 with TRBJ1-1; 8 nucleotides line up with TRBD1. The V and J ends lost 3 bases and 4 bases, in that order; junction bases with no gene match: 10. The CDR3 consists of 16 residues. Per the germline V gene, CDR1 is SEHNR and CDR2 is FQNEAQ (reference sequence). CDR3 sequence reads: CASSFSQGALATEAFF. CDR3 sequence (DNA): TGTGCCAGCAGCTTCTCTCAGGGGGCCCTAGCCACTGAAGCTTTCTTT.

V usage is TRBV5-1 and J usage is TRBJ1-6; D is possibly TRBD1 (5 bases). CDR1 and CDR2 (germline): SGHRS, YFSETQ. The CDR3 is 14 residues long. Trimming pared 2 bases from V and 6 bases from J, leaving 9 bases between. The CDR3 region is CASSFGTFNSPLHF. The CDR3 DNA reads TGCGCCAGCAGCTTCGGGACCTTTAATTCACCCCTCCACTTT.

The chain is built from TRBV5-1 and TRBJ1-1; tentatively, D is TRBD1 (5 bases). Germline assignment: CDR1 SGHRS and CDR2 YFSETQ. Trimming cost V 2 bases and J 5 bases, with 13 bases left between them. This CDR3 is built from 14 residues. CDR3 in DNA: TGCGCCAGCAGCTTCGCCTCGGGGACGACTGAAGCTTTCTTT. Its protein product is CASSFASGTTEAFF.

This clonotype was counted a few times. The chain carries TRBV9 and TRBJ1-1; 11 nucleotides align to TRBD1. The CDR3 consists of 12 residues. Germline CDR1 SGDLS, CDR2 YYNGEE. The V gene end was trimmed by 7 bases and the J gene end by 4 bases; junction bases not matched to a gene: 0. The CDR3 DNA reads as TGTGCCAGCGGACAGGGGGCCACTGAAGCTTTCTTT. This translates into CASGQGATEAFF.

V gene TRBV9 combines with J gene TRBJ2-1; D possibly corresponds to TRBD1 (6 bases). CDR3 length equals 15 residues. CDR1 SGDLS and CDR2 YYNGEE come from the germline V gene. V lost 4 bases and J 4 bases, leaving 15 bases between the germline ends. The CDR3 bases are TGTGCCAGCAGCCAAGAACTACAGGGATACAATGAGCAGTTCTTC. It is translated as CASSQELQGYNEQFF.

The sample holds a few counts of this clonotype. This sequence joins TRBV7-2 and TRBJ2-3; 9 nucleotides line up with TRBD1. Trimming at V came to 4 bases and at J to 1 base, leaving 9 bases not matched to a gene. CDR3 length: 17 amino acids. CDR1 is SGHTA and CDR2 is FQGNSA in the germline V gene. The CDR3 bases are TGTGCCAGCAGCTCCCGGTTCGGGGACAGGGGCACAGATACGCAGTATTTT. This codes for CASSSRFGDRGTDTQYF.

V usage is TRBV9 and J usage is TRBJ2-3; D gene ambiguous. V was shortened by 1 base and J by 6 bases, with 6 bases between the two germline ends. The CDR3 extends over 12 amino acids. Germline V lookup: CDR1 SGDLS, CDR2 YYNGEE. CDR3: CASSVYGDTQYF. The DNA of the CDR3 is TGTGCCAGCAGCGTATACGGGGATACGCAGTATTTT.

The sample holds many counts of this clonotype. This sequence joins TRBV29-1 and TRBJ2-3, with D unresolved. The CDR3 is 13 amino acids. CDR1 and CDR2 from the germline V gene are SQVTM and ANQGSEA. V gave up 6 bases and J gave up 0 bases, with 10 bases separating them. The CDR3 DNA sequence: TGCAGCGTCGATCTGGGTAGCACAGATACGCAGTATTTT. It is translated as CSVDLGSTDTQYF.